This passage covers 17 T cell receptor beta chains from one sample sequenced in a study of blood T cell repertoires in COVID-19. Profiled with immunoSEQ multiplex PCR; TCRdb holds only in-frame clones, not every one. The sample yields about 120,000 clones, approximately 82% seen once. Sequenced: peripheral blood. Every receptor here comes from a man aged 70 or older with active or convalescent COVID-19.

The rearrangement links TRBV11-2 to TRBJ2-1, with 9 bases that match TRBD2. CDR1 is SGHAT and CDR2 is FQNNGV in the germline V gene. This CDR3 region has 14 residues. Losses at the gene ends were 1 base for V and 7 bases for J; bases not matched to a gene: 2. DNA of the CDR3: TGTGCCAGCAGCTTAGGTCTAGCGGGGAATGAGCAGTTCTTC. Amino acid sequence: CASSLGLAGNEQFF.

This chain links TRBV13 with TRBJ2-1, with 13 bases matching TRBD2. The CDR3 has 19 residues. Trimming took 4 bases from V and 9 from J; bases not matched to a gene: 18. The germline gives CDR1 PRHDT, CDR2 FYEKMQ (reference sequence). CDR3 bases: TGTGCCAGCAGCTCGGGACTAGCGGGGAGAAGGGAAGGGTGGGGTGAGCAGTTCTTC. It specifies CASSSGLAGRREGWGEQFF.

The chain recombines TRBV5-1 with TRBJ1-1; no clear D. In germline, CDR1 is SGHRS, CDR2 YFSETQ. The CDR3 covers 15 residues. The V and J ends lost 3 bases and 0 bases respectively, with 12 bases between them. CDR3 amino acids: CASSWEIGLNTEAFF. For the CDR3, the DNA is TGCGCCAGCAGCTGGGAGATAGGCTTGAACACTGAAGCTTTCTTT.

This clone was picked up a small number of times. The chain joins TRBV28 to TRBJ1-4; 10 nucleotides line up with TRBD1. The CDR3 loop spans 15 amino acids. Germline CDR1 MDHEN, CDR2 SYDVKM. V shed 3 bases, J shed 6 bases, and the junction held 4 bases outside the gene matches. CDR3 DNA sequence: TGTGCCAGCAGTTTCGAGACAGGGGGCGATGAAAAACTGTTTTTT. Its protein product is CASSFETGGDEKLFF.

J is TRBJ1-3 and V is TRBV19; D gene uncertain. The germline V gene has CDR1 LNHDA and CDR2 SQIVND (reference sequence). The CDR3 is 15 amino acids. Trimming took off 6 bases at V and 3 bases at J, with 15 bases between the two ends. The CDR3: CASRQLDSYGNTIYF. As DNA, the CDR3 is TGTGCCAGTAGACAATTGGACTCTTATGGAAACACCATATATTTT.

The chain combines TRBV7-2 with TRBJ2-7, with TRBD1 as a possible D gene (5 bases). The CDR3 extends over 16 amino acids. Germline V lookup: CDR1 SGHTA, CDR2 FQGNSA. The V end was cut by 5 bases, the J end by 8 bases, with 25 bases between. CDR3 nucleotides: TGTGCCAGCAGCCCTAACTCTAGAGGCACTCAGGGAAAGCAGTACTTC. Translating it yields CASSPNSRGTQGKQYF.

This chain links TRBV19 with TRBJ2-1, with 10 bases aligning to TRBD2. The CDR3 totals 16 residues. Trimming at V came to 4 bases and at J to 6 bases, leaving 9 bases not matched to a gene. CDR1 LNHDA and CDR2 SQIVND come from the germline V gene (reference sequence). The CDR3 reads CASSTLAGGRINEQFF. The CDR3 coding sequence is TGTGCCAGTAGTACTTTAGCGGGGGGTCGGATCAATGAGCAGTTCTTC.

This rearrangement joins TRBV4-2 to TRBJ1-5, with 7 bases lining up with TRBD1. The length of the CDR3 is 16 residues. The junction had 8 bases not matched to a gene; V was cut back by 1 base and J by 5 bases. Looked up from germline, CDR1 is LGHNA and CDR2 is YNFKEQ. The CDR3 spells CASSQVSATGDQPQHF. For the CDR3, the DNA is TGTGCCAGCAGCCAAGTCTCGGCTACAGGGGATCAGCCCCAGCATTTT.

The chain links TRBV5-4 to TRBJ2-6; 8 nucleotides line up with TRBD1. The CDR3 is 17 residues long. J lost 0 bases, V lost 2 bases, and 4 bases had no gene match. CDR1 and CDR2 from the germline V gene are SGHNT and YYREEE (reference sequence). CDR3 DNA sequence: TGTGCCAGCAGCTTTGGGACAGGTAGCTCTGGGGCCAACGTCCTGACTTTC. Translation: CASSFGTGSSGANVLTF.

The sample holds a few counts of this clone. The CDR3 sequence: CASSPGQGGSPLHF. The DNA of the CDR3 is TGTGCCAGCTCACCTGGACAGGGTGGGTCACCCCTCCACTTT. The V and J genes are TRBV18 and TRBJ1-6; TRBD1 agrees at 8 bases. This CDR3 is built from 14 residues. Germline V CDR1 and CDR2: KGHSH, LQKENI. V lost 3 bases and J lost 10; bases outside the gene matches: 5.

This clone was seen a single time. This chain connects TRBV4-2 to TRBJ2-1; 12 bases are a match to TRBD2. Germline V CDR1 and CDR2: LGHNA, YNFKEQ. The trim removed 1 base at V and 4 bases at J, leaving 8 bases unmatched. This CDR3 has 18 amino acids. CDR3 loop: CASSQVGLAGGPYNEQFF. CDR3 DNA: TGTGCCAGCAGCCAAGTCGGGCTAGCGGGAGGGCCTTACAATGAGCAGTTCTTC.

V usage is TRBV28 and J usage is TRBJ2-7, with a weak D call TRBD2 (5 bases). Germline-derived CDR1 and CDR2 are MDHEN and SYDVKM. The CDR3 consists of 12 residues. V lost 7 bases, J lost 0 bases, and 7 bases lay in between. The CDR3 region has the DNA TGTGCCAGCAAGCGGTTCTCCTACGAGCAGTACTTC. Amino acids: CASKRFSYEQYF.

This chain uses TRBV28 with TRBJ1-2; D unclear. Trimming removed 4 bases at V and 4 bases at J, with 13 bases between. Per germline, CDR1 MDHEN and CDR2 SYDVKM. This CDR3 contains 14 residues. CDR3 in amino acids: CASSSPQGSYGYTF. The CDR3 DNA reads TGTGCCAGCAGTTCCCCACAAGGGAGCTATGGCTACACCTTC.

This clone has only a few counts. At the DNA level, this CDR3 is encoded by other sequences in the same sample as well. The chain has TRBV28 and TRBJ2-6; TRBD2 is a possible D gene (6 bases). Per the germline V gene, CDR1 is MDHEN and CDR2 is SYDVKM. V was shortened by 2 bases and J by 3 bases, with 8 bases between the two germline ends. The CDR3 runs 15 residues. CDR3 nucleotides: TGTGCCAGCAGTTTAGGCGGGATTGGGGCCAACGTCCTGACTTTC. It encodes CASSLGGIGANVLTF.

This rearrangement joins TRBV28 to TRBJ2-3; perhaps TRBD1 as D (6 bases). CDR1 MDHEN and CDR2 SYDVKM come from the germline V gene. Trimming shortened V by 6 bases and J by 1 base, and 20 bases separated the two germline ends. The CDR3 is 17 amino acids. CDR3 sequence reads: CASRGFFSNRGTDTQYF. CDR3 in DNA: TGTGCCAGCAGGGGTTTTTTCTCTAACAGGGGCACAGATACGCAGTATTTT.

The chain is built from TRBV6-1 and TRBJ1-1, with 8 positions matching TRBD1. The CDR3 covers 16 residues. CDR1 is MNHNS, CDR2 SASEGT, per germline. The trim removed 0 bases at V and 1 base at J, leaving 4 bases unmatched. The CDR3 DNA is TGTGCCAGCAGTGAAGCGCCCGGACAGGGGAACACTGAAGCTTTCTTT. Translation: CASSEAPGQGNTEAFF.

The rearrangement links TRBV7-2 to TRBJ2-3, with TRBD2 matching over 11 bases. The CDR3 contains 16 residues. Looked up from germline, CDR1 is SGHTA and CDR2 is FQGNSA. V gave up 3 bases and J gave up 5 bases; unmatched junction bases: 7. For the CDR3, the DNA is TGTGCCAGCAGCTTCCCTAGCGGGAGGTTTCAAGATACGCAGTATTTT. Its translation is CASSFPSGRFQDTQYF.